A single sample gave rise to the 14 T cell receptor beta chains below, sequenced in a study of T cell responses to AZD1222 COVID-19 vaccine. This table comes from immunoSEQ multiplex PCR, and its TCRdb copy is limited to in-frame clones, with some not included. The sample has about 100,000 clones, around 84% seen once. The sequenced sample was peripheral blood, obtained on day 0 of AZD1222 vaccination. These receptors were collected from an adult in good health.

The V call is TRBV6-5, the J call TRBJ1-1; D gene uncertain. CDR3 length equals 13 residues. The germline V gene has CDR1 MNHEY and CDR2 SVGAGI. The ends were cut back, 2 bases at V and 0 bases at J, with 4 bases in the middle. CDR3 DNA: TGTGCCAGCAGTTACGTCTTGAACACTGAAGCTTTCTTT. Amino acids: CASSYVLNTEAFF.

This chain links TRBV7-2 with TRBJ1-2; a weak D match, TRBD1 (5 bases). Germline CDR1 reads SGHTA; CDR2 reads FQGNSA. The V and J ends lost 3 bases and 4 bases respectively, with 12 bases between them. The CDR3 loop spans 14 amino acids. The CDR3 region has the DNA TGTGCCAGCAGCTTCGGTAACAGGCGCTATGGCTACACCTTC. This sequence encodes CASSFGNRRYGYTF.

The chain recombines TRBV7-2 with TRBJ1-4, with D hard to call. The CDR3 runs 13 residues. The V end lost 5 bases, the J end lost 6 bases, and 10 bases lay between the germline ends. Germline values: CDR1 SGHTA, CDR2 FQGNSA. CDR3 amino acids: CASSPGRYEKLFF. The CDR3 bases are TGTGCCAGCAGCCCCGGGCGGTATGAAAAACTGTTTTTT.

The CDR3 spells CASSWAGQLYNEQFF. The CDR3, as DNA: TGCGCCAGCAGCTGGGCGGGACAGCTATACAATGAGCAGTTCTTC. This rearrangement joins TRBV5-1 to TRBJ2-1, with D perhaps matching TRBD1 (7 bases). CDR1 is SGHRS and CDR2 is YFSETQ in the germline V gene. The CDR3 has 15 residues. V dropped 3 bases and J dropped 4 bases, with 14 bases sitting between them.

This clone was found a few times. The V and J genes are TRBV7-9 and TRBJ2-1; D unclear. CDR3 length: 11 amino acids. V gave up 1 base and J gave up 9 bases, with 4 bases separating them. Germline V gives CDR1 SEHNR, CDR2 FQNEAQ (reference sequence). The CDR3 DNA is TGTGCCAGCAGCTTAGGTGGTGAGCAGTTCTTC. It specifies CASSLGGEQFF.

CDR3 bases: TGCAGCGTTGAAGTCCCGAAAAGCTCTGGAAACACCATATATTTT. It is translated as CSVEVPKSSGNTIYF. The chain employs TRBV29-1 and TRBJ1-3; D is ambiguous. V lost 1 base and J 0 bases, leaving 10 bases between the germline ends. The V gene's germline CDR1 is SQVTM and CDR2 ANQGSEA. This CDR3 spans 15 amino acids.

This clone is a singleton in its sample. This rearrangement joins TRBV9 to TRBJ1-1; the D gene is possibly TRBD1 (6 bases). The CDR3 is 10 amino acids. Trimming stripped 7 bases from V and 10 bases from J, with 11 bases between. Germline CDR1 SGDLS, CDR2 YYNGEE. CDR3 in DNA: TGTGCCAGCGGCGCAGGGGCAGCTTTCTTT. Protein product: CASGAGAAFF.

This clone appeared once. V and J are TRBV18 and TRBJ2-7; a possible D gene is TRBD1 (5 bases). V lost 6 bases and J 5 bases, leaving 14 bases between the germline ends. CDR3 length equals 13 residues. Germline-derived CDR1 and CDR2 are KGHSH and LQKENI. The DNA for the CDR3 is TGTGCCAGCTCCCAAAGACAGTCCCACGAGCAGTACTTC. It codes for CASSQRQSHEQYF.

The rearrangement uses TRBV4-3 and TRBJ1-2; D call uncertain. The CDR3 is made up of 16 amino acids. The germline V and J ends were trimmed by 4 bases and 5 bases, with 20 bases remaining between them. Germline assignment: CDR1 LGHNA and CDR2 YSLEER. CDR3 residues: CASSPGYGEAVYGYTF. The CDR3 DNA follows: TGCGCCAGCAGCCCAGGATATGGGGAGGCGGTATATGGCTACACCTTC.

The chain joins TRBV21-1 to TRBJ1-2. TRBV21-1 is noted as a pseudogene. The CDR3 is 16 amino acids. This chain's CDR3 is CASSKDNSEINYGYTF. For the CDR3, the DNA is TGTGCCAGCAGCAAAGATAACAGCGAAATTAACTATGGCTACACCTTC.

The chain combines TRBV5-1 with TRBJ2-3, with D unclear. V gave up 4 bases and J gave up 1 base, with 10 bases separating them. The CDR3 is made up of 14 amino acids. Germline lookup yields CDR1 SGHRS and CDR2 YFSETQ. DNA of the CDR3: TGCGCCAGCAGCCCGGTCTTGGGCACAGATACGCAGTATTTT. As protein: CASSPVLGTDTQYF.

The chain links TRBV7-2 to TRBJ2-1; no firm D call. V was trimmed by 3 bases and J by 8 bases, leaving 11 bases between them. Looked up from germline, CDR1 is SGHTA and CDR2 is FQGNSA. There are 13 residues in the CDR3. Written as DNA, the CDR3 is TGTGCCAGCAGCTTTTTAGGAGCTGATGAGCAGTTCTTC. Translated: CASSFLGADEQFF.

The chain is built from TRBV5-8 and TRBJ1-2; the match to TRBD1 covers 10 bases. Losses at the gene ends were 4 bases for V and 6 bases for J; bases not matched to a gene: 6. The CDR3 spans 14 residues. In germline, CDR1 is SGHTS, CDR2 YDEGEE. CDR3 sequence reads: CASSHDRGRDGYTF. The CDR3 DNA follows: TGTGCCAGCAGCCATGACAGGGGGCGCGATGGCTACACCTTC.

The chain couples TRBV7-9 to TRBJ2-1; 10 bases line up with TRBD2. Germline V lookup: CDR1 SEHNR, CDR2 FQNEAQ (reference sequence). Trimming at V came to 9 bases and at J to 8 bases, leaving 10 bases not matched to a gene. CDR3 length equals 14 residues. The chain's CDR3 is CARQLSGRSDEQFF. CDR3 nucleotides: TGTGCCAGGCAACTTAGCGGGAGGAGCGATGAGCAGTTCTTC. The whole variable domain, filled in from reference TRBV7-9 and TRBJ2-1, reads DTGVSQNPRHKITKRGQNVTFRCDPISEHNRLYWYRQTLGQGPEFLTYFQNEAQLEKSRLLSDRFSAERPKGSFSTLEIQRTEQGDSAMYLCARQLSGRSDEQFFGPGTRLTVL.